This T cell receptor beta chain was captured in a study of Graves' ophthalmopathy and Graves' hyperthyroidism. Germline lookup yields CDR1 ENHRY and CDR2 SYGVKD. The V gene end was trimmed by 6 bases and the J gene end by 0 bases; junction bases not matched to a gene: 5. CDR3 length: 14 residues. This clonotype was seen repeatedly, ten times or more. CDR3 regions of TCR beta were amplified from RNA transcripts. HTBI primers were employed in first-round RT-PCR, then a second-round multiplex PCR followed. A single record per CDR3 protein comes from TCRdb applying MiXCR to the multiplex PCR reads. The data contain some 750,000 distinct CDR3 sequences, about 44% of them seen just once; the ten biggest clones take up roughly 46%.

This TCR was recovered from an adult man with Graves' ophthalmopathy. What was sequenced was peripheral blood. This chain links TRBV10-3 with TRBJ2-7; 7 bases align to TRBD2. CDR3 sequence (DNA): TGTGCCATCAGGAGCGGGGCCGTCTCCTACGAGCAGTACTTC. Translating gives CAIRSGAVSYEQYF.